The text below deals with one T cell receptor beta chain. Clones were sequenced by immunoSEQ multiplex PCR, and TCRdb holds only the in-frame ones, with some missing. The sample has 50,000 or so clones, roughly four fifths seen once; the top ten hold around 1.6%. This specimen comes from a study of memory CD4+ T cells and cytomegalovirus serostatus. The sort gate was single viable CD3+CD4+CD8-CD45RO+ cells for memory CD4+ T cells. Donors' CMV status reflects serum IgG against pp150, pp28, p38, p52. The CDR3 spans 11 residues. Germline V gene data show CDR1 as DFQATT and CDR2 as SNEGSKA (reference sequence).

V is TRBV20-1 and J is TRBJ1-1; D uncertain. This clonotype originated in an adult in good health and CMV-seronegative. Source material: memory CD4+ T cells from blood. The CDR3 region is CRAQRNTEAFF. CDR3 bases: TGCAGGGCACAGAGGAACACTGAAGCTTTCTTT.